This T cell receptor beta chain was sequenced during a study of cytomegalovirus exposure and HLA in healthy donors. On this clone: The target antigen is unknown.

PCR primers comprised 60 Vbeta and 13 Jbeta primers. The method was immunoSEQ multiplex PCR; TCRdb's version includes in-frame clones alone and lacks a portion of them. The sample consists of about 200,000 clones, 70% to 85% of them appearing once. Broader study findings: When analyzed later, the rates of TCR association showed variation by HLA locus, with DRB1 the most and HLA-C the fewest. Later on, an analysis found that several of the most significant clusters appeared to be linked to common viral pathogens, which included parvovirus B19.

V shed 2 bases and J shed 2 bases, with 12 bases lying between them. Germline V gives CDR1 MNHEY, CDR2 SVGAGI. There are 16 residues in the CDR3. The sequencing sample was made of PBMCs. This clonotype originated in a man aged 50 to 60 in good health and CMV-seronegative. The rearrangement joins TRBV6-5 to TRBJ1-4, with D hard to call. CDR3 amino acids: CASSYASTGTNEKLFF. CDR3 bases: TGTGCCAGCAGTTACGCCTCGACGGGGACTAATGAAAAACTGTTTTTT.